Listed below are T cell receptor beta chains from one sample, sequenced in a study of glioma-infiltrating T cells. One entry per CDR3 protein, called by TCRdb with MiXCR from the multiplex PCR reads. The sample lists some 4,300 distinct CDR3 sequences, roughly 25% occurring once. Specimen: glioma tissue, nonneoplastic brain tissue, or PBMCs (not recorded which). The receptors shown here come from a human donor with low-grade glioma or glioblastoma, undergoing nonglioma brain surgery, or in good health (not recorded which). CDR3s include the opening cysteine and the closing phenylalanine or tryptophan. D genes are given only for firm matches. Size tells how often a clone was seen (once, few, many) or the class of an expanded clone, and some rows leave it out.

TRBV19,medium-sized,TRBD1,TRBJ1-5,CASTIGQGFNQPQHF,TGTGCCAGTACCATAGGACAGGGTTTCAATCAGCCCCAGCATTTT
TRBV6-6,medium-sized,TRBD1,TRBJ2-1,CASSYSGQGYNEQFF,TGTGCCAGCAGTTACTCGGGACAGGGCTACAATGAGCAGTTCTTC
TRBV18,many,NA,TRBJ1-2,CASSPPSGGYTF,TGTGCCAGCTCACCACCCTCAGGGGGCTACACCTTC
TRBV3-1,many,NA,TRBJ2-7,CASSQGNSYEQYF,TGTGCCAGCAGCCAGGGGAATAGCTACGAGCAGTACTTC
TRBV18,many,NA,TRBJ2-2,CASSPQVNTGELFF,TGTGCCAGCTCACCTCAGGTGAACACCGGGGAGCTGTTTTTT
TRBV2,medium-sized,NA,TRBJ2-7,CASSETYEQYF,TGTGCCAGCAGTGAGACCTACGAGCAGTACTTC
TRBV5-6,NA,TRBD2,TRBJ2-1,CASISGGTSSYNEQFF,TGTGCCAGTATAAGCGGGGGGACCAGCTCCTACAATGAGCAGTTCTTC
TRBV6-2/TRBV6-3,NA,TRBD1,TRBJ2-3,CASRKPGQSTDTQYF,TGTGCCAGCAGGAAACCGGGACAGTCCACAGATACGCAGTATTTT
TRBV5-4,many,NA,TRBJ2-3,CASSLEGDTQYF,TGTGCCAGCAGCTTGGAAGGGGATACGCAGTATTTT
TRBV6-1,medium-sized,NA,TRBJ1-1,CASKGGGWSTEAFF,TGTGCCAGCAAAGGTGGAGGTTGGTCCACTGAAGCTTTCTTT
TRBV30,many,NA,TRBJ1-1,CAWSVDRQQTEAFF,TGTGCCTGGAGTGTAGACAGGCAACAAACTGAAGCTTTCTTT
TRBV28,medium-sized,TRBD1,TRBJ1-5,CASSPPSGTANQPQHF,TGTGCCAGCAGTCCTCCCTCCGGGACAGCTAATCAGCCCCAGCATTTT
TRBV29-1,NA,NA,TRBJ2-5,CSVDAIGEQTQYF,TGCAGCGTTGATGCGATTGGCGAACAGACCCAGTACTTC
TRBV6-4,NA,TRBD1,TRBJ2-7,CASRGTGYYEQYF,TGTGCCAGCAGGGGGACAGGGTATTACGAGCAGTACTTC
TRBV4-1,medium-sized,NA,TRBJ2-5,CASSLHRDLETQYF,TGCGCCAGCAGCCTTCACAGGGATCTAGAGACCCAGTACTTC
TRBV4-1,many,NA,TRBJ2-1,CASSQRGNEQFF,TGCGCCAGCAGCCAAAGGGGTAATGAGCAGTTCTTC